The following is a T cell receptor (beta chain) sequence with its context. The sample is drawn from a study of blood T cell repertoires in COVID-19. Overall study context: COVID-19 samples from acute and convalescent phases originated in the United States, Italy and Spain. T cells, B-cell-depleted T cells, or PBMCs provided the cDNA or gDNA that served as material.

The CDR3 totals 16 residues. Trimming removed 3 bases from V and 0 bases from J, with 13 bases in between. CDR1 SGHRS and CDR2 YFSETQ come from the germline V gene. Per the original data handling: The assay estimated nucleated cells by amplifying reference gene primers. The method was immunoSEQ multiplex PCR; TCRdb's version includes in-frame clones alone and lacks a portion of them. That table gives V, J and clone size, and the DNA gave D and trimming. Found here are about 490,000 clones, roughly 85% of them singletons; the top ten hold 3% to 4%. This chain uses TRBV5-1 with TRBJ2-1; tentative D call: TRBD2 (6 bases). Sequences were obtained from peripheral blood. The source of this sequence is a human donor in a cohort sampled during active COVID-19. DNA for the CDR3: TGCGCCAGCAGCTCTTCGGGGGTCTTCTCCTACAATGAGCAGTTCTTC. This codes for CASSSSGVFSYNEQFF.